These T cell receptor beta chains were read from a single sample in a study of beta chain features in type 1 diabetes. Only in-frame clones appear in the TCRdb table, and some are missing; sequencing was by immunoSEQ multiplex PCR. Of about 350,000 clones in the sample, about 20% are singletons; the top ten hold around 0.045%. Sequencing was done on a sample of naive CD4+ T cells from blood. These receptors were obtained from a woman between 18 and 29 years old in good health. The CDR3 runs from the conserved cysteine through the conserved F or W. The D gene is left open where the match is weak. Clone size, where shown, is once, few, many, or a class for clones that have expanded.

few	TRBV9	TRBJ1-5	TRBD1	CASSVDGGGGNQPQHF	TGTGCCAGCAGCGTAGATGGAGGGGGCGGCAATCAGCCCCAGCATTTT
few	TRBV5-4	TRBJ1-1	TRBD1	CASSNEGALGTEAFF	TGTGCCAGCAGCAACGAGGGGGCGCTTGGCACTGAAGCTTTCTTT
NA	TRBV30	TRBJ1-2	NA	CAWSRRNYGYTF	TGTGCCTGGAGTAGGAGGAACTATGGCTACACCTTC
few	TRBV29-1	TRBJ1-2	TRBD1	CSAGQGANYGYTF	TGCAGCGCCGGACAGGGTGCTAACTATGGCTACACCTTC
few	TRBV7-8	TRBJ1-5	NA	CASSSRAVVNQPQHF	TGTGCCAGCAGCTCGCGGGCGGTGGTCAATCAGCCCCAGCATTTT
NA	TRBV4-3	TRBJ2-2	TRBD2	CASSPSGPRGAGELFF	TGCGCCAGCAGCCCCTCCGGGCCGCGGGGGGCCGGGGAGCTGTTTTTT
NA	TRBV30	TRBJ2-7	NA	CAWSAGVEQYF	TGTGCCTGGAGTGCCGGAGTCGAGCAGTACTTC
NA	TRBV19	TRBJ1-1	NA	CASSFLNTEAFF	TGTGCCAGTAGTTTCTTGAACACTGAAGCTTTCTTT
NA	TRBV4-1	TRBJ1-5	TRBD1	CASSHNAGGWQRSNQPQHF	TGCGCCAGCAGCCACAATGCAGGGGGCTGGCAGAGGAGCAATCAGCCCCAGCATTTT
NA	TRBV18	TRBJ1-5	NA	CASRGSGNQPQHF	TGTGCCAGTCGGGGTTCGGGCAATCAGCCCCAGCATTTT
few	TRBV5-6	TRBJ2-7	TRBD1	CASSRPGQFEQYF	TGTGCCAGCAGTCGACCGGGACAGTTCGAGCAGTACTTC
NA	TRBV18	TRBJ1-2	TRBD1	CASSPGQGEGNGYTF	TGTGCCAGCTCACCAGGACAGGGGGAAGGCAATGGCTACACCTTC
NA	TRBV19	TRBJ1-1	NA	CASSDAGRMNTEAFF	TGTGCCAGTAGTGACGCGGGACGCATGAACACTGAAGCTTTCTTT
NA	TRBV4-2	TRBJ1-1	TRBD1	CASSQDGLGQRFGRAFF	TGTGCCAGCAGCCAAGATGGCTTGGGACAGCGGTTCGGTAGGGCTTTCTTT
few	TRBV19	TRBJ1-2	TRBD1	CASSIEDRVGGYTF	TGTGCCAGTAGTATAGAGGACAGGGTTGGAGGCTACACCTTC
NA	TRBV7-9	TRBJ2-5	TRBD2	CASSVSGRAGETQYF	TGTGCCAGCAGCGTGAGCGGGAGGGCCGGTGAGACCCAGTACTTC
few	TRBV30	TRBJ1-3	NA	CAWSQGTSGNTIYF	TGTGCCTGGAGTCAGGGGACGAGTGGAAACACCATATATTTT
few	TRBV5-4	TRBJ2-1	NA	CASSRSGSYNEQFF	TGTGCCAGCAGTCGGTCCGGGTCCTACAATGAGCAGTTCTTC
NA	TRBV9	TRBJ2-2	NA	CASSVEIVSNTGELFF	TGTGCCAGCAGCGTAGAAATAGTCTCGAACACCGGGGAGCTGTTTTTT
few	TRBV19	TRBJ1-1	TRBD1	CASSVDRVGTEAFF	TGTGCCAGTAGTGTAGACAGGGTGGGCACTGAAGCTTTCTTT
NA	TRBV6-5	TRBJ2-1	TRBD2	CASRLRLAVGDEQFF	TGTGCCAGCAGGTTGCGACTAGCGGTGGGGGATGAGCAGTTCTTC
NA	TRBV5-1	TRBJ1-2	TRBD1	CASSAQGGTGYTF	TGCGCCAGCAGCGCCCAGGGGGGTACTGGCTACACCTTC
NA	TRBV7-2	TRBJ2-1	NA	CASSSVGGEQFF	TGTGCCAGCAGTTCAGTTGGAGGTGAGCAGTTCTTC
few	TRBV5-1	TRBJ2-5	TRBD2	CASSLSARGGSETQYF	TGCGCCAGCAGCTTGTCGGCGCGGGGGGGCTCAGAGACCCAGTACTTC
once	TRBV5-1	TRBJ2-4	NA	CASSLDRVGIQYF	TGCGCCAGCAGCTTGGACAGGGTGGGCATTCAGTACTTC
NA	TRBV9	TRBJ2-1	TRBD2	CASSLSGGAFNEQFF	TGTGCCAGCAGCCTTAGCGGGGGGGCCTTCAATGAGCAGTTCTTC
NA	TRBV6-1	TRBJ2-7	TRBD1	CASRRPGQGAYEQYF	TGTGCCAGCAGACGCCCGGGACAGGGGGCTTATGAGCAGTACTTC
NA	TRBV7-9	TRBJ1-1	NA	CASSPSLEAFF	TGTGCCAGCAGCCCGAGTCTCGAAGCTTTCTTT
NA	TRBV5-1	TRBJ2-5	NA	CASSFQGSQETQYF	TGCGCCAGCAGCTTTCAGGGATCCCAAGAGACCCAGTACTTC
few	TRBV7-3	TRBJ1-2	TRBD1	CASSPSDRGHINGYTF	TGTGCCAGCAGCCCATCGGACAGGGGGCATATAAATGGCTACACCTTC
few	TRBV19	TRBJ2-5	TRBD2	CASSAQRTSLETQYF	TGTGCCAGTAGTGCCCAACGGACTAGCCTGGAGACCCAGTACTTC
few	TRBV18	TRBJ2-2	TRBD1	CASSPDRANTGELFF	TGTGCCAGCTCACCGGACAGGGCGAACACCGGGGAGCTGTTTTTT
NA	TRBV27	TRBJ2-1	NA	CASSLISGRGGNEQFF	TGTGCCAGCAGTTTAATCTCAGGGAGGGGGGGGAATGAGCAGTTCTTC
few	TRBV7-2	TRBJ1-4	TRBD1	CASSPAGQPEKLFF	TGTGCCAGCAGCCCGGCGGGACAGCCTGAAAAACTGTTTTTT
few	TRBV5-1	TRBJ2-7	NA	CASSLSVGEQYF	TGCGCCAGCAGCTTATCGGTTGGCGAGCAGTACTTC
NA	TRBV30	TRBJ2-7	NA	CAWSMGRGIYEQYF	TGTGCCTGGAGTATGGGCAGGGGAATTTACGAGCAGTACTTC
few	TRBV5-1	TRBJ2-7	NA	CASSSSRGLLPVQYF	TGCGCCAGCAGTTCGTCCCGGGGACTTCTACCAGTGCAGTACTTC
NA	TRBV7-9	TRBJ2-1	TRBD2	CASSPGLAGEVYNEQFF	TGTGCCAGCAGTCCCGGACTAGCGGGAGAGGTCTACAATGAGCAGTTCTTC
NA	TRBV5-6	TRBJ2-1	NA	CASSLEVGHSYNEQFF	TGTGCCAGCAGCTTGGAGGTGGGGCACTCCTACAATGAGCAGTTCTTC
NA	TRBV5-4	TRBJ1-5	NA	CASSLGTAGQPQHF	TGTGCCAGCAGCTTGGGGACAGCCGGACAGCCCCAGCATTTT
few	TRBV2	TRBJ1-6	TRBD1	CASARQGGSPLHF	TGTGCCAGCGCCCGTCAGGGGGGTTCACCCCTCCACTTT
NA	TRBV30	TRBJ2-7	TRBD2	CAWRVAGGTYEQYF	TGTGCCTGGAGGGTAGCGGGGGGGACCTACGAGCAGTACTTC
NA	TRBV19	TRBJ1-2	NA	CASRSSGEGSTYGYTF	TGTGCCAGTAGATCATCTGGGGAGGGCTCTACCTATGGCTACACCTTC
few	TRBV7-3	TRBJ2-1	TRBD2	CASSSTSGGGKQFF	TGTGCCAGCAGCTCCACTAGCGGGGGGGGAAAGCAGTTCTTC
NA	TRBV7-2	TRBJ2-1	NA	CASSTQTVYEQFF	TGTGCCAGCAGCACCCAGACAGTCTATGAGCAGTTCTTC
few	TRBV11-1	TRBJ2-1	TRBD2	CASSSLAGLSYNEQFF	TGTGCCAGCAGCTCTTTAGCGGGGCTGAGCTACAATGAGCAGTTCTTC
NA	TRBV29-1	TRBJ2-1	TRBD2	CSTLADNEQFF	TGCAGCACCCTAGCGGACAATGAGCAGTTCTTC
few	TRBV29-1	TRBJ2-1	TRBD2	CSVEPLAGSYNEQFF	TGCAGCGTTGAACCCCTAGCGGGGAGTTACAATGAGCAGTTCTTC
NA	TRBV5-6	TRBJ1-1	TRBD1	CASSGQGDTEAFF	TGTGCCAGCAGTGGACAGGGAGACACTGAAGCTTTCTTT
few	TRBV5-1	TRBJ1-2	NA	CASSLDVYYGYTF	TGCGCCAGCAGCTTGGATGTCTACTATGGCTACACCTTC
NA	TRBV6-1	TRBJ2-5	TRBD1	CASSAGDSQETQYF	TGTGCCAGCAGTGCTGGGGACAGCCAAGAGACCCAGTACTTC
few	TRBV10-3	TRBJ2-7	TRBD2	CAISEGTRPYF	TGTGCCATCAGTGAGGGGACTAGGCCGTACTTC
few	TRBV7-2	TRBJ2-7	NA	CASSPSRQQYEQYF	TGTGCCAGCAGCCCCTCGCGGCAGCAATACGAGCAGTACTTC
few	TRBV13	TRBJ2-5	TRBD1	CASSLEQGEETQYF	TGTGCCAGCAGCTTAGAACAGGGGGAGGAGACCCAGTACTTC
few	TRBV14	TRBJ1-6	NA	CASSQVISSRDSPLHF	TGTGCCAGCAGCCAAGTTATCAGTTCTCGGGATTCACCCCTCCACTTT